This TCR beta chain was documented in a study of beta chain features in type 1 diabetes. At the level of the study: What patients shared with healthy donors was a similar profile of age, gender and cell yields. General study findings and limits: A possible short-template PCR bias applies equally to patients and controls. Significant though moderate, a shortening of TCRB CDR3s appeared in all four CD4+ subsets of Type 1 diabetes patients.

CD4+ naive, central memory, regulatory and stem cell-like memory subsets were isolated by sorting on CD45RO/CCR7/CD25/CD127/CD95/CD27. Sort purity for all populations was recorded as exceeding 98%. This clone appeared a few times. Its antigen remains unidentified. The authors reverse transcribed all of the isolated RNA, so sequencing captured expressed TCRB transcripts. The protocol was immunoSEQ multiplex PCR, while the TCRdb copy is restricted to in-frame clones and leaves out a portion. The sample has some 700,000 clones; 10% to 15% are singletons. The origin of this receptor is a man younger than 35 with type 1 diabetes. Sequenced material: naive CD4+ T cells from blood.

CDR3: CASSDGSGANVLTF. The CDR3 nucleotides read TGTGCCAGCAGCGATGGCTCTGGGGCCAACGTCCTGACTTTC. The genes are TRBV27 and TRBJ2-6; D remains ambiguous. Germline-derived CDR1 and CDR2 are MNHEY and SMNVEV (reference sequence). With 6 bases removed from V and 0 bases from J, the gap between germline ends came to 6 bases. CDR3 length: 14 residues.